This TCR beta chain comes out of a study of neoadjuvant anti-PD-1 for oral cavity cancer. On the study more broadly: Patients without progression received a fourth nivolumab dose around day 43, then surgical resection on days 50-56.

Six replicates per PBMC sample, mostly from roughly 470 ng of genomic DNA. Method: immunoSEQ multiplex PCR; TCRdb's copy keeps in-frame clones and lacks some. The data hold about 72,000 clones, with over 70% observed a single time. General study findings and limits: Higher pretreatment Treg/Th17 ratios tracked higher pretreatment blood clonality.

Germline values: CDR1 MDHEN, CDR2 SYDVKM. The CDR3 runs 14 residues. The V and J ends lost 5 bases and 8 bases respectively, with 18 bases between them. Notes on this clone: Its antigen is currently unknown.

The clonotype originates from a person aged 40 to 85 with oral cavity squamous cell carcinoma. This chain connects TRBV28 to TRBJ1-2; D is perhaps TRBD1 (5 bases). The specimen comprised PBMCs, sampled before nivolumab (anti-PD-1) treatment. The CDR3 DNA reads TGTGCCAGCAGTCCCCGGGGCCTCCCTTTCGGCTACACCTTC. Its translation is CASSPRGLPFGYTF.